This passage covers 27 T cell receptor beta chains from one sample sequenced in a study of PD-L1 blockade in urothelial cancer. Clones were sequenced by immunoSEQ multiplex PCR, and TCRdb holds only the in-frame ones, with some missing. The sample holds 70,000 to 75,000 clones, over 80% seen once. The sample's time point: pretreatment peripheral blood. Sequencing was performed on PBMCs, taken around atezolizumab (anti-PD-L1) treatment. The origin of the receptors is a woman in her 70s with urothelial cancer.

The V call is TRBV7-2, the J call TRBJ2-5, with TRBD1 matching over 7 bases. Germline trimming cut 1 base from V and 7 bases from J; bases unmatched to any gene: 6. The CDR3 is made up of 14 amino acids. CDR1 and CDR2 (germline): SGHTA, FQGNSA. The CDR3: CASSLEGGQGTQYF. DNA for the CDR3: TGTGCCAGCAGCTTAGAAGGGGGCCAGGGGACCCAGTACTTC. The full variable domain, its missing parts supplied by reference TRBV7-2 and TRBJ2-5, is GAGVSQSPSNKVTEKGKDVELRCDPISGHTALYWYRQSLGQGLEFLIYFQGNSAPDKSGLPSDRFSAERTGGSVSTLTIQRTQQEDSAVYLCASSLEGGQGTQYFGPGTRLLVL.

The chain recombines TRBV11-2 with TRBJ2-1, with D maybe TRBD2 (5 bases). CDR3 length: 15 amino acids. V dropped 1 base and J dropped 7 bases, with 14 bases sitting between them. Germline V lookup: CDR1 SGHAT, CDR2 FQNNGV. The CDR3 region has the DNA TGTGCCAGCAGCTTAGGGCTCAGGAGAGGGAATGAGCAGTTCTTC. Protein: CASSLGLRRGNEQFF. The full variable domain, its missing parts supplied by reference TRBV11-2 and TRBJ2-1, is EAGVAQSPRYKIIEKRQSVAFWCNPISGHATLYWYQQILGQGPKLLIQFQNNGVVDDSQLPKDRFSAERLKGVDSTLKIQPAKLEDSAVYLCASSLGLRRGNEQFFGPGTRLTVL.

The chain is built from TRBV29-1 and TRBJ2-1, with 9 bases matching TRBD1. Looked up from germline, CDR1 is SQVTM and CDR2 is ANQGSEA. V was clipped by 6 bases and J by 10 bases; unmatched bases: 10. This CDR3 has 13 residues. The CDR3, as DNA: TGCAGCGTGGAGAGACAGGGGGTAGGAGAGCAGTTCTTC. The encoded protein is CSVERQGVGEQFF.

This clone showed up just once. The gene calls are TRBV4-1 and TRBJ1-4, with D uncertain. Trimming removed 0 bases at V and 1 base at J, with 9 bases between. The CDR3 length is 16 residues. The germline V gene has CDR1 MGHRA and CDR2 YSYEKL. CDR3: CASSQDPGETNEKLFF. CDR3 sequence (DNA): TGCGCCAGCAGCCAAGATCCAGGTGAAACTAATGAAAAACTGTTTTTT.

The chain couples TRBV28 to TRBJ2-7; tentatively, D is TRBD1 (6 bases). This CDR3 spans 14 amino acids. Germline V gene data show CDR1 as MDHEN and CDR2 as SYDVKM. Trimming removed 4 bases at V and 1 base at J, with 11 bases between. Here the CDR3 reads CASSSWTVSYEQYF. The CDR3 region has the DNA TGTGCCAGCAGTTCCTGGACAGTTTCCTACGAGCAGTACTTC. The whole variable domain, remainder taken from reference TRBV28 and TRBJ2-7, is DVKVTQSSRYLVKRTGEKVFLECVQDMDHENMFWYRQDPGLGLRLIYFSYDVKMKEKGDIPEGYSVSREKKERFSLILESASTNQTSMYLCASSSWTVSYEQYFGPGTRLTVT.

V and J are TRBV28 and TRBJ2-2; TRBD2 matches at 7 bases. CDR3 length equals 16 residues. Trimming removed 2 bases from V and 7 bases from J; junction bases left unmatched: 10. Germline V gene sequence: CDR1 MDHEN, CDR2 SYDVKM. The CDR3 sequence is CASSLLDLAAGGELFF. CDR3 in DNA: TGTGCCAGCAGTTTACTTGATCTAGCGGCGGGCGGGGAGCTGTTTTTT.

This clone was observed a few times. V and J are TRBV28 and TRBJ2-3; 9 bases line up with TRBD2. The CDR3 covers 16 residues. Per germline, CDR1 MDHEN and CDR2 SYDVKM. The junction had 13 bases not matched to a gene; V was cut back by 6 bases and J by 6 bases. The CDR3 region is CASRPFSGSAWDTQYF. The CDR3 nucleotides read TGTGCCAGCAGACCGTTTAGCGGGAGCGCCTGGGATACGCAGTATTTT.

The genes are TRBV6-6 and TRBJ1-2; 9 nucleotides match TRBD1. Germline CDR1 MNHNY, CDR2 SVGAGI (reference sequence). Trimming took 9 bases from V and 3 from J; bases not matched to a gene: 8. The CDR3 spans 14 residues. The CDR3, as DNA: TGTGCCAGAACCAATAGGACAGGGGACTATGGCTACACCTTC. Translated, it gives CARTNRTGDYGYTF.

This clone showed up just once. The CDR3 DNA reads as TGTGCCAGCAGTTACTCACAGGGGGATACGCAGTATTTT. The encoded protein is CASSYSQGDTQYF. The genes are TRBV6-5 and TRBJ2-3; 7 nucleotides match TRBD1. J gave up 6 bases and V 0 bases, and 0 bases lay outside the gene matches. This CDR3 has 13 residues. Looked up from germline, CDR1 is MNHEY and CDR2 is SVGAGI.

The chain employs TRBV7-2 and TRBJ2-7, with 8 nucleotides matching TRBD2. Germline values: CDR1 SGHTA, CDR2 FQGNSA. The CDR3 extends over 16 amino acids. Trimming cost V 1 base and J 7 bases; bases outside gene matches: 12. CDR3 loop: CASSLGSAGGQGEQYF. The CDR3 DNA follows: TGTGCCAGCAGCTTAGGTTCGGCGGGGGGCCAAGGGGAGCAGTACTTC.

The chain couples TRBV11-2 to TRBJ1-3; D not resolved. The CDR3 loop spans 16 amino acids. Germline CDR1 SGHAT, CDR2 FQNNGV. Trimming removed 8 bases from V and 0 bases from J, with 17 bases in between. The CDR3: CASRGEGASSGNTIYF. CDR3 in DNA: TGTGCCAGCCGTGGGGAGGGTGCCAGCTCTGGAAACACCATATATTTT. Supplemented by reference TRBV11-2 and TRBJ1-3, the full variable domain reads EAGVAQSPRYKIIEKRQSVAFWCNPISGHATLYWYQQILGQGPKLLIQFQNNGVVDDSQLPKDRFSAERLKGVDSTLKIQPAKLEDSAVYLCASRGEGASSGNTIYFGEGSWLTVV.

This chain links TRBV14 with TRBJ2-7; 7 bases agree with TRBD1. The germline V gene encodes CDR1 SGHDN and CDR2 FVKESK. Germline trimming cut 4 bases from V and 3 bases from J; bases unmatched to any gene: 12. This CDR3 spans 16 amino acids. CDR3 amino acids: CASSPSVWQGVYEQYF. As DNA, the CDR3 is TGTGCCAGCAGCCCATCGGTTTGGCAGGGGGTCTACGAGCAGTACTTC.

The V call is TRBV7-9, the J call TRBJ2-7; TRBD2 matches 8 bases. The V segment lost 5 bases and the J segment 5 bases; nucleotides outside the gene matches: 5. Germline V gives CDR1 SEHNR, CDR2 FQNEAQ (reference sequence). The CDR3 consists of 13 residues. The DNA for the CDR3 is TGTGCCAGCAGCCGGGGGGGGGTCCACGAGCAGTACTTC. It specifies CASSRGGVHEQYF.

The gene calls are TRBV5-1 and TRBJ1-2; D not certain. This CDR3 is built from 11 residues. Per germline, CDR1 SGHRS and CDR2 YFSETQ. With 4 bases removed from V and 6 bases from J, the gap between germline ends came to 7 bases. The CDR3 protein is CASSTADGYTF. In nucleotides, the CDR3 is TGCGCCAGCAGCACAGCGGATGGCTACACCTTC.

CDR3 nucleotide sequence: TGTGCCAGCAGCCACTCTCGCGGGAGCTCCTACAATGAGCAGTTCTTC. It translates to CASSHSRGSSYNEQFF. The genes are TRBV9 and TRBJ2-1, with 7 bases matching TRBD2. CDR1 SGDLS and CDR2 YYNGEE come from the germline V gene. V shed 4 bases, J shed 0 bases, and the junction held 7 bases outside the gene matches. This CDR3 comprises 16 residues.

The chain couples TRBV29-1 to TRBJ2-2; 12 positions agree with TRBD2. This CDR3 is built from 19 residues. Germline values: CDR1 SQVTM, CDR2 ANQGSEA. The ends lost 3 bases at V and 5 bases at J; junction bases unmatched: 16. CDR3 sequence: CSVDQVSTSGSFRTGELFF. CDR3 DNA sequence: TGCAGCGTTGACCAGGTCTCGACTAGCGGGAGTTTCAGGACCGGGGAGCTGTTTTTT.

This clone was recorded only once. V gene TRBV5-1 combines with J gene TRBJ2-1, with 10 positions matching TRBD1. This CDR3 has 16 amino acids. Germline CDR1 and CDR2: SGHRS and YFSETQ. Trimming cost V 4 bases and J 8 bases; bases outside gene matches: 12. CDR3 amino acids: CASSRGTGDKGHEQFF. DNA of the CDR3: TGCGCCAGCAGCCGGGGGACAGGGGACAAGGGGCATGAGCAGTTCTTC. Full variable domain (rest looked up from reference TRBV5-1 and TRBJ2-1): KAGVTQTPRYLIKTRGQQVTLSCSPISGHRSVSWYQQTPGQGLQFLFEYFSETQRNKGNFPGRFSGRQFSNSRSEMNVSTLELGDSALYLCASSRGTGDKGHEQFFGPGTRLTVL.

The chain joins TRBV5-1 to TRBJ2-1; 7 bases line up with TRBD1. Germline lookup yields CDR1 SGHRS and CDR2 YFSETQ. The CDR3 is 15 amino acids. The V segment lost 0 bases and the J segment 2 bases; nucleotides outside the gene matches: 2. Here the CDR3 reads CASSLEGATYNEQFF. As DNA, the CDR3 is TGCGCCAGCAGCTTGGAGGGGGCTACCTACAATGAGCAGTTCTTC.

The chain is built from TRBV2 and TRBJ2-7; TRBD1 is a possible D gene (6 bases). Trimming took off 3 bases at V and 4 bases at J, with 16 bases between the two ends. The CDR3 has 15 residues. Looked up from germline, CDR1 is SNHLY and CDR2 is FYNNEI. The chain's CDR3 is CASSDLRQAPYEQYF. CDR3 in DNA: TGTGCCAGCAGTGATTTGCGACAGGCCCCGTACGAGCAGTACTTC.

This sequence joins TRBV6-1 and TRBJ1-2, with D possibly being TRBD1 (5 bases). CDR3 length: 15 residues. V dropped 1 base and J dropped 5 bases, with 14 bases sitting between them. CDR1 is MNHNS, CDR2 SASEGT, per germline. CDR3 in amino acids: CASSEEGRVRYGYTF. The CDR3 DNA is TGTGCCAGCAGTGAAGAGGGCAGGGTGAGGTATGGCTACACCTTC.

The chain uses TRBV10-3 and TRBJ2-5; no firm D call. The V and J ends lost 0 bases and 1 base respectively, with 12 bases between them. The germline V gene encodes CDR1 ENHRY and CDR2 SYGVKD. The CDR3 length is 16 residues. CDR3 nucleotide sequence: TGTGCCATCAGTGAGTCCAGCGAGTTAATCCAAGAGACCCAGTACTTC. This gives the protein CAISESSELIQETQYF.

The CDR3 coding sequence is TGTGCCAGCAGTTCGGGGCGGGGAGGAGGGGAAGAGACCCAGTACTTC. Protein: CASSSGRGGGEETQYF. This chain links TRBV2 with TRBJ2-5; tentatively, D is TRBD2 (6 bases). The ends were cut back, 5 bases at V and 3 bases at J, with 19 bases in the middle. This CDR3 has 16 residues. Germline-derived CDR1 and CDR2 are SNHLY and FYNNEI.

V is TRBV10-3 and J is TRBJ1-1; D is unclear. Deletions cut 7 bases from V and 3 bases from J, with 12 bases between. The germline V gene has CDR1 ENHRY and CDR2 SYGVKD. This CDR3 has 13 amino acids. The CDR3 sequence is CAITGNSDTEAFF. The DNA of the CDR3 is TGTGCCATCACGGGGAACAGCGACACTGAAGCTTTCTTT.

The table lists this clone with a count of one. For the CDR3, the DNA is TGTGCCAGCAGCTTAGACAGCGAGAGCTCTGGGGCCAACGTCCTGACTTTC. Translation gives CASSLDSESSGANVLTF. This sequence joins TRBV5-5 and TRBJ2-6; D perhaps matches TRBD1 (5 bases). Trimming shortened V by 2 bases and J by 0 bases, and 12 bases separated the two germline ends. The CDR3 consists of 17 residues. CDR1 and CDR2 from the germline V gene are SGHKS and YYEKEE (reference sequence).

This chain uses TRBV5-1 with TRBJ2-7; 9 nucleotides line up with TRBD1. V was clipped by 4 bases and J by 6 bases; unmatched bases: 5. This CDR3 is built from 13 residues. In germline, CDR1 is SGHRS, CDR2 YFSETQ. CDR3 in DNA: TGCGCCAGCAGCAAACAGGGGGCCCCCGAGCAGTACTTC. Encoded protein: CASSKQGAPEQYF.

V is TRBV19 and J is TRBJ2-3; 10 bases are a match to TRBD1. Germline V CDR1 and CDR2: LNHDA, SQIVND (reference sequence). The CDR3 runs 15 residues. V lost 6 bases to trimming and J lost 6 bases; unmatched junction nucleotides: 9. The CDR3 DNA is TGTGCCAGTAGCAAGACAGGGGGCGACCGGGATACGCAGTATTTT. This translates into CASSKTGGDRDTQYF.

The chain has TRBV4-2 and TRBJ1-5, with D maybe TRBD1 (5 bases). The CDR3 has 17 amino acids. Germline V gene sequence: CDR1 LGHNA, CDR2 YNFKEQ. The V end was cut by 1 base, the J end by 4 bases, with 17 bases between. The CDR3: CASSQVGRSGENQPQHF. The CDR3 nucleotides read TGTGCCAGCAGCCAAGTAGGTCGTTCGGGGGAGAATCAGCCCCAGCATTTT.